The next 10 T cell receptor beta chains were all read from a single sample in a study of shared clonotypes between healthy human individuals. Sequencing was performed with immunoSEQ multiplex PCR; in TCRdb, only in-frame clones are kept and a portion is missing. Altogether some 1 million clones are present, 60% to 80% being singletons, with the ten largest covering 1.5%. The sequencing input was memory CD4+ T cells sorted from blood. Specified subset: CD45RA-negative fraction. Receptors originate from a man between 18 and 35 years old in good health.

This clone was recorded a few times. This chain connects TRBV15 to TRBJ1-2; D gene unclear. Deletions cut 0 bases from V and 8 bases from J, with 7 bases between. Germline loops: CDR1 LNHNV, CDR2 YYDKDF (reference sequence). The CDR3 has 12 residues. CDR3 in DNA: TGTGCCACCAGCAGAGATATAGGGGGCTACACCTTC. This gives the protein CATSRDIGGYTF.

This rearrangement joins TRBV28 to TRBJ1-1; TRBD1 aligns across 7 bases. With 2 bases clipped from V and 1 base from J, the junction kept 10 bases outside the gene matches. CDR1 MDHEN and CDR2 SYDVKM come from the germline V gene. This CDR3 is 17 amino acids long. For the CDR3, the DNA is TGTGCCAGCAGTTTACACTTTCCAGGGGGGCGGAACACTGAAGCTTTCTTT. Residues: CASSLHFPGGRNTEAFF. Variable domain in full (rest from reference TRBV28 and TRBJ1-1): DVKVTQSSRYLVKRTGEKVFLECVQDMDHENMFWYRQDPGLGLRLIYFSYDVKMKEKGDIPEGYSVSREKKERFSLILESASTNQTSMYLCASSLHFPGGRNTEAFFGQGTRLTVV.

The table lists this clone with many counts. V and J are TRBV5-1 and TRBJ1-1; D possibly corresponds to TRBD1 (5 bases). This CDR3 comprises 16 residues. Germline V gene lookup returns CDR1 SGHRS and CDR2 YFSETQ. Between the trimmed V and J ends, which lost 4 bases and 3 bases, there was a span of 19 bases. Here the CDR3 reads CASSARERGTDTEAFF. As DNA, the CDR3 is TGCGCCAGCAGCGCCCGAGAGAGGGGAACGGACACTGAAGCTTTCTTT.

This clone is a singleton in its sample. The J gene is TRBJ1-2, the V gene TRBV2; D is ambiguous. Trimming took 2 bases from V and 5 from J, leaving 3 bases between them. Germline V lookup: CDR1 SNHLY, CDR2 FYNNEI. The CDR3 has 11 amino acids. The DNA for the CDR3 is TGTGCCAGCAGTGAACAGTATGGCTACACCTTC. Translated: CASSEQYGYTF. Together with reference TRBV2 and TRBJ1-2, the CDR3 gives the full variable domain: EPEVTQTPSHQVTQMGQEVILRCVPISNHLYFYWYRQILGQKVEFLVSFYNNEISEKSEIFDDQFSVERPDGSNFTLKIRSTKLEDSAMYFCASSEQYGYTFGSGTRLTVV.

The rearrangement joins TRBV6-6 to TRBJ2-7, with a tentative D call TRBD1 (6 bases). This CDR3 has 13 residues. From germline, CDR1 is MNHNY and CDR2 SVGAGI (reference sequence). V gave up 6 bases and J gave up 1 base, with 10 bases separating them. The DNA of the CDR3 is TGTGCCAGCAGCGGGGACAAGTCCTACGAGCAGTACTTC. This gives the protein CASSGDKSYEQYF.

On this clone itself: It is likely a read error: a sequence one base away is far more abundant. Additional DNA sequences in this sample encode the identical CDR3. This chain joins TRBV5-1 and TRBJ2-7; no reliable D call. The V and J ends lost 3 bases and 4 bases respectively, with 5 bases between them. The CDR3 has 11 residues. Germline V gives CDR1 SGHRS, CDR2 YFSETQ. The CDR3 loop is CASSSSYEQYF. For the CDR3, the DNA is TGCGCCAGCAGCTCCTCTTACGAGCAGTACTTC. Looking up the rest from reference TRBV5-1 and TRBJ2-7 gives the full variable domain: KAGVTQTPRYLIKTRGQQVTLSCSPISGHRSVSWYQQTPGQGLQFLFEYFSETQRNKGNFPGRFSGRQFSNSRSEMNVSTLELGDSALYLCASSSSYEQYFGPGTRLTVT.

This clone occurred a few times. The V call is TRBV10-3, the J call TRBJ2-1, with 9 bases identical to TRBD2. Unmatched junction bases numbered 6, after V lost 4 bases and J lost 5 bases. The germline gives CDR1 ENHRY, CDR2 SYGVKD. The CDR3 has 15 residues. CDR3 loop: CAISGALAGNNEQFF. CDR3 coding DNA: TGTGCCATCAGTGGGGCCCTAGCGGGGAACAATGAGCAGTTCTTC.

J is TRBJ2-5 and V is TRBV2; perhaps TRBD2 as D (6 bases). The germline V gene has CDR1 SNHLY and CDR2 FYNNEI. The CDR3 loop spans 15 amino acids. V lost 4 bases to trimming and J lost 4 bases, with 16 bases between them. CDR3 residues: CASSAWDGGAETQYF. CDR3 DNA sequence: TGTGCCAGCAGTGCCTGGGACGGCGGGGCAGAGACCCAGTACTTC.

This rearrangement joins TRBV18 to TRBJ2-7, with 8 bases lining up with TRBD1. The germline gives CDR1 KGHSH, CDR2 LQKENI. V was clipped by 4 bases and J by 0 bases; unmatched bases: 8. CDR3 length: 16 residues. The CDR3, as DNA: TGTGCCAGCTCACAACCGGACAGGGTGAGCTCCTACGAGCAGTACTTC. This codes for CASSQPDRVSSYEQYF.

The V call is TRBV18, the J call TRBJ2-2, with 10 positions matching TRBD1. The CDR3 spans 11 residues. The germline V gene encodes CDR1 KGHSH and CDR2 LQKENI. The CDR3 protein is CPDRGAGELFF. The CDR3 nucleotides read TGTCCGGACAGGGGGGCCGGGGAGCTGTTTTTT.